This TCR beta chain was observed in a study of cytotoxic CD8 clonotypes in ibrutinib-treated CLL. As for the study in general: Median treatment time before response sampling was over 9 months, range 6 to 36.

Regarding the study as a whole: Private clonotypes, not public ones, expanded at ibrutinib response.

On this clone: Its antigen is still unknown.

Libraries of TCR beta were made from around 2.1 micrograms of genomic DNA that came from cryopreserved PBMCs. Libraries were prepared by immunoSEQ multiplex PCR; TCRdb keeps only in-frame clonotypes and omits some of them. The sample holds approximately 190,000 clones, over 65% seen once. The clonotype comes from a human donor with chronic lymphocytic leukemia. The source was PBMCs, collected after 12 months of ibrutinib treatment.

CDR3 sequence reads: CLLDTDTQYF. The CDR3 region has the DNA TGCCTACTAGACACAGATACGCAGTATTTT. This chain connects TRBV20-1 to TRBJ2-3, with TRBD2 as a possible D gene (5 bases). The germline V gene has CDR1 DFQATT and CDR2 SNEGSKA (reference sequence). The CDR3 is made up of 10 amino acids.